What follows are 8 T cell receptor beta chains derived from one specimen sequenced in a study of siplizumab effects on memory and regulatory T cells. The table came from immunoSEQ multiplex PCR; TCRdb's copy has only in-frame clones and leaves some out. The top ten clones hold roughly 1.4% of a sample with roughly 120,000 clones, roughly 92% of them seen once. The sample taken for sequencing was CD4+ T cells sorted from blood. These receptors all stem from a human donor in good health.

This chain connects TRBV19 to TRBJ2-3, with unresolved D. V lost 9 bases and J lost 2, with 9 bases in between. The CDR3 contains 12 residues. Germline V gene sequence: CDR1 LNHDA, CDR2 SQIVND (reference sequence). DNA of the CDR3: TGTGCCAGCGGTGACTTCACAGATACGCAGTATTTT. Its protein product is CASGDFTDTQYF.

The chain is built from TRBV6-4 and TRBJ2-6; D gene ambiguous. CDR1 and CDR2 from the germline V gene are MRHNA and SNTAGT. Trimming took off 6 bases at V and 0 bases at J, with 3 bases between the two ends. This CDR3 has 13 amino acids. The CDR3, as DNA: TGTGCCAGCAGGGGCTCTGGGGCCAACGTCCTGACTTTC. This translates into CASRGSGANVLTF.

This rearrangement joins TRBV5-4 to TRBJ1-2, with D uncertain. The CDR3 runs 13 residues. Germline lookup yields CDR1 SGHNT and CDR2 YYREEE (reference sequence). The ends were cut back, 1 base at V and 7 bases at J, with 11 bases in the middle. DNA for the CDR3: TGTGCCAGCAGCTTGCGATACGACCCTGGCTACACCTTC. Amino acids: CASSLRYDPGYTF.

This chain links TRBV5-4 with TRBJ1-1; D gene ambiguous. Trimming took 0 bases from V and 4 from J, leaving 19 bases between them. The CDR3 length is 17 residues. Germline assignment: CDR1 SGHNT and CDR2 YYREEE (reference sequence). The CDR3 sequence: CASSLGPTTKEGTEAFF. The DNA for the CDR3 is TGTGCCAGCAGCTTGGGACCAACTACCAAAGAGGGCACTGAAGCTTTCTTT.

Comment on this clone: The same CDR3 is also encoded by other DNA sequences in this sample. The V gene is TRBV5-1, the J gene TRBJ1-1; D unclear. V lost 0 bases, J lost 5 bases, and 8 bases lay in between. The CDR3 covers 13 residues. The V gene's germline CDR1 is SGHRS and CDR2 YFSETQ. This chain's CDR3 is CASSLDGRTEAFF. The CDR3 DNA is TGCGCCAGCAGCTTGGATGGCCGAACTGAAGCTTTCTTT. Supplemented by reference TRBV5-1 and TRBJ1-1, the full variable domain reads KAGVTQTPRYLIKTRGQQVTLSCSPISGHRSVSWYQQTPGQGLQFLFEYFSETQRNKGNFPGRFSGRQFSNSRSEMNVSTLELGDSALYLCASSLDGRTEAFFGQGTRLTVV.

The rearrangement uses TRBV19 and TRBJ1-3; D gene unclear. Germline values: CDR1 LNHDA, CDR2 SQIVND (reference sequence). CDR3 length: 16 amino acids. The V gene lost 3 bases and the J gene lost 0 bases, with 12 bases spanning the gap. The CDR3 coding sequence is TGTGCCAGTAGTATTGAGATTACGGACTCTGGAAACACCATATATTTT. Protein sequence: CASSIEITDSGNTIYF. Using reference TRBV19 and TRBJ1-3 for the parts outside the CDR3, the full variable domain is DGGITQSPKYLFRKEGQNVTLSCEQNLNHDAMYWYRQDPGQGLRLIYYSQIVNDFQKGDIAEGYSVSREKKESFPLTVTSAQKNPTAFYLCASSIEITDSGNTIYFGEGSWLTVV.

The chain carries TRBV19 and TRBJ2-5, with 7 bases that match TRBD2. The CDR3 has 14 amino acids. Trimming took 7 bases from V and 3 from J; bases not matched to a gene: 8. Germline V gives CDR1 LNHDA, CDR2 SQIVND (reference sequence). DNA of the CDR3: TGTGCCAGTAATAGTGGGGGGGGAGAAGAGACCCAGTACTTC. This encodes CASNSGGGEETQYF.

Concerning this clone itself: At one end, the junction sequence differs from germline, possibly due to a read error. This chain uses TRBV7-7 with TRBJ2-7, with TRBD2 as a possible D gene (6 bases). This CDR3 region has 16 residues. Germline assignment: CDR1 SSHAT and CDR2 FNYEAQ (reference sequence). The CDR3 DNA reads as TGTGCTAGCACCTCCCCGCTGGGGGGTAAGTCCTACGAGCAGTACTTC. This encodes CASTSPLGGKSYEQYF.